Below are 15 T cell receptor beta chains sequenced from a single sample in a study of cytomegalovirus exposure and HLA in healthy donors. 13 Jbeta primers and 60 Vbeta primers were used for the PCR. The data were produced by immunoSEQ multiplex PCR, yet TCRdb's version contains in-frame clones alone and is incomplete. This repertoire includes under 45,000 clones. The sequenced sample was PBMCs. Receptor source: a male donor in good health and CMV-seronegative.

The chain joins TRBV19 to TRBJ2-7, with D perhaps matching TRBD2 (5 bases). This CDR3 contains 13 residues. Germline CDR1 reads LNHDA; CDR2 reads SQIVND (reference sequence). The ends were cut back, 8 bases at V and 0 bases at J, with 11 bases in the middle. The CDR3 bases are TGTGCCAGTGCCGCTGGGAGCTCCTACGAGCAGTACTTC. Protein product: CASAAGSSYEQYF.

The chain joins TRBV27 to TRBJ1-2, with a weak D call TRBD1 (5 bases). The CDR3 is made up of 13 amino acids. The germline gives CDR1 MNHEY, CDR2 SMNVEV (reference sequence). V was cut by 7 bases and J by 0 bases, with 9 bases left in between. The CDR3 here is CASTRGTNYGYTF. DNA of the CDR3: TGTGCCAGCACTCGGGGGACTAACTATGGCTACACCTTC.

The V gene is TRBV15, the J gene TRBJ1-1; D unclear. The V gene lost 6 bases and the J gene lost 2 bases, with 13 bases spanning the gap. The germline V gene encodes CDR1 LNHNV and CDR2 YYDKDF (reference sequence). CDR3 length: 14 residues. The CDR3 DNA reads TGTGCCACCAGTTGGGGAGGAGACAACACTGAAGCTTTCTTT. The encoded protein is CATSWGGDNTEAFF. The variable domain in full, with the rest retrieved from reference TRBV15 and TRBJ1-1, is DAMVIQNPRYQVTQFGKPVTLSCSQTLNHNVMYWYQQKSSQAPKLLFHYYDKDFNNEADTPDNFQSRRPNTSFCFLDIRSPGLGDTAMYLCATSWGGDNTEAFFGQGTRLTVV.

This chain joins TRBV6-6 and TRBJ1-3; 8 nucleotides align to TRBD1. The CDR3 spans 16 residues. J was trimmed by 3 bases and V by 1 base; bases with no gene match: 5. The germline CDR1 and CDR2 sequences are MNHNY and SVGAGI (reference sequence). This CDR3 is CASSYYDRGLGNTIYF. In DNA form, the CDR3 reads TGTGCCAGCAGTTACTACGACAGGGGCCTTGGAAACACCATATATTTT.

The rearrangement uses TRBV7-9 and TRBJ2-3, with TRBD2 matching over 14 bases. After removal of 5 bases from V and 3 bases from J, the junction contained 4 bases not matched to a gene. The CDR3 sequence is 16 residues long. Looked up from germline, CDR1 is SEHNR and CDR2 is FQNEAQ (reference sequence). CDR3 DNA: TGTGCCAGCAGCCCTGGGACTAGCGGGGGTACAGATACGCAGTATTTT. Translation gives CASSPGTSGGTDTQYF.

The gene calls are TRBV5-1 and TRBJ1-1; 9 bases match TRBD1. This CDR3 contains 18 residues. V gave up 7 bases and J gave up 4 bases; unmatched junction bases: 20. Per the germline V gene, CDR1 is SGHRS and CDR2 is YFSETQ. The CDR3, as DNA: TGCGCCAGCGCGGCGCCTTCAACCTTGGGACAGGGAGGCACTGAAGCTTTCTTT. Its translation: CASAAPSTLGQGGTEAFF.

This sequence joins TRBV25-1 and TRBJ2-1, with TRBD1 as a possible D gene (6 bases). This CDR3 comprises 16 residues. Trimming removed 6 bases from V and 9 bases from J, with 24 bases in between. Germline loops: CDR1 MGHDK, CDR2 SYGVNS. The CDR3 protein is CASRSAAKQGLGEQFF. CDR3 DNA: TGTGCCAGCAGAAGCGCCGCCAAACAGGGTTTAGGTGAGCAGTTCTTC.

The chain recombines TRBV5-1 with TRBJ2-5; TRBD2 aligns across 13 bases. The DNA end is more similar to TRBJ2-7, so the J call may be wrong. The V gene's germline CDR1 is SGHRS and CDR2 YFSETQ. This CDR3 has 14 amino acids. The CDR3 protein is CASSPGLAGHEQYF. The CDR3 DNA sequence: TGCGCCAGCAGCCCGGGACTAGCGGGGCACGAGCAGTACTTC.

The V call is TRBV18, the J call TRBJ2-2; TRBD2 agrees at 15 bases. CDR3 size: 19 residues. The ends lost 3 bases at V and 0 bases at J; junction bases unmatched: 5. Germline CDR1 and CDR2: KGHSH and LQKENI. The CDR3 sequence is CASSPPGLAGGSNTGELFF. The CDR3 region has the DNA TGTGCCAGCTCACCCCCGGGACTAGCGGGGGGCTCGAACACCGGGGAGCTGTTTTTT.

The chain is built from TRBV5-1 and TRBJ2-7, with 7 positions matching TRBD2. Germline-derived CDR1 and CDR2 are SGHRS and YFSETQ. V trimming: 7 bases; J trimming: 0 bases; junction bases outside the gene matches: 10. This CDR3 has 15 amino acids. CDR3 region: CASAYGTTDSYEQYF. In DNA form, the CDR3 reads TGCGCCAGCGCTTACGGGACTACCGACTCCTACGAGCAGTACTTC.

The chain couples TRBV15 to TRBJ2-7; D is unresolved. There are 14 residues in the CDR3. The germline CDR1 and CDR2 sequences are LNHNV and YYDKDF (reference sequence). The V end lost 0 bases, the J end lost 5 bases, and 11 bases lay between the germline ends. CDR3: CATSRDQIRDEQYF. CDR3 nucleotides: TGTGCCACCAGCAGAGATCAAATTCGGGACGAGCAGTACTTC.

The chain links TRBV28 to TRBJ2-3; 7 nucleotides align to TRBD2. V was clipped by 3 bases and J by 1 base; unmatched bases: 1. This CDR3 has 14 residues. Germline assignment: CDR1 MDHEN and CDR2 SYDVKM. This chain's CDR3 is CASSFAGGTDTQYF. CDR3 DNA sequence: TGTGCCAGCAGTTTCGCGGGGGGCACAGATACGCAGTATTTT.

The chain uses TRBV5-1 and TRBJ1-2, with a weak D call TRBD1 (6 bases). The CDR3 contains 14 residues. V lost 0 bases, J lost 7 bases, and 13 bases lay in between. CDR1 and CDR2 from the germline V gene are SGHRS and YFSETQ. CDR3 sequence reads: CASSLASFRGGYTF. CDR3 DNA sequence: TGCGCCAGCAGCTTGGCGAGTTTCAGGGGTGGCTACACCTTC.

CDR3 sequence reads: CASSPGQTYEQYF. CDR3 nucleotides: TGCGCCAGCAGCCCGGGACAGACCTACGAGCAGTACTTC. This sequence joins TRBV4-1 and TRBJ2-7; 7 bases fit TRBD1. Germline CDR1 MGHRA, CDR2 YSYEKL. CDR3 length equals 13 residues. Trimming at V came to 4 bases and at J to 2 bases, leaving 2 bases not matched to a gene.

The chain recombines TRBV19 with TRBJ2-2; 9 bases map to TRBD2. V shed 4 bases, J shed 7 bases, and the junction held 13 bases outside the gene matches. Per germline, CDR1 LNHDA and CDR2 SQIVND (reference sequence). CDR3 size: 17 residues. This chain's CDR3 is CASSTSGVPRNGGELFF. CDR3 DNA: TGTGCCAGTAGTACTAGCGGGGTCCCTAGGAATGGCGGGGAGCTGTTTTTT.